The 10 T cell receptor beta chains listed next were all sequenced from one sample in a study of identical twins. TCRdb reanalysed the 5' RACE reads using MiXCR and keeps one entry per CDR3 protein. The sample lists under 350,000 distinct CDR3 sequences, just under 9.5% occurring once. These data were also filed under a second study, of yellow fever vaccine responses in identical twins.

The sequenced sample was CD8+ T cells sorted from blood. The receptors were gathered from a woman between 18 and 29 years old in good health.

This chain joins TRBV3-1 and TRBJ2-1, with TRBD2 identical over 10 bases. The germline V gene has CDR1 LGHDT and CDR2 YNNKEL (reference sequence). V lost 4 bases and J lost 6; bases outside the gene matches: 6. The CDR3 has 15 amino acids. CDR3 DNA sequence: TGTGCCAGCAGCCGCAGCGGGGGGGCGACCAATGAGCAGTTCTTC. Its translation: CASSRSGGATNEQFF.

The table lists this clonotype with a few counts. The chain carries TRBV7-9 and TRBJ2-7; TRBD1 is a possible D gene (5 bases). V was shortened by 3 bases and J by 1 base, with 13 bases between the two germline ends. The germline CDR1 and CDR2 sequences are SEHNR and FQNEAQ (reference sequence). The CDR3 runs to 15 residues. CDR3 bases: TGTGCCAGCAGCTTGAGTGGGGCGGCTTCCTACGAGCAGTACTTC. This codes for CASSLSGAASYEQYF. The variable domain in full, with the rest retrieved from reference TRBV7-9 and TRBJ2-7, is DTGVSQNPRHKITKRGQNVTFRCDPISEHNRLYWYRQTLGQGPEFLTYFQNEAQLEKSRLLSDRFSAERPKGSFSTLEIQRTEQGDSAMYLCASSLSGAASYEQYFGPGTRLTVT.

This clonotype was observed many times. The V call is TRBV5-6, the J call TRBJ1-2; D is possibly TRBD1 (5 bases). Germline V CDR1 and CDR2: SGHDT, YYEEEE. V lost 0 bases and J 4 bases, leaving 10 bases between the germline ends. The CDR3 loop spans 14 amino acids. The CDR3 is CASSLEGMGYGYTF. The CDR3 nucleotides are TGTGCCAGCAGCTTGGAGGGGATGGGCTATGGCTACACCTTC. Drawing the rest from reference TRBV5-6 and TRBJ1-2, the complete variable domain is DAGVTQSPTHLIKTRGQQVTLRCSPKSGHDTVSWYQQALGQGPQFIFQYYEEEERQRGNFPDRFSGHQFPNYSSELNVNALLLGDSALYLCASSLEGMGYGYTFGSGTRLTVV.

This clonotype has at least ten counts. DNA of the CDR3: TGCAGTGCTAGAGAAGGGTCTAGCGGGTTGCGGAGCTCCTACAATGAGCAGTTCTTC. It is translated as CSAREGSSGLRSSYNEQFF. The chain employs TRBV20-1 and TRBJ2-1; 8 nucleotides align to TRBD2. The CDR3 loop spans 19 amino acids. After removal of 0 bases from V and 0 bases from J, the junction contained 13 bases not matched to a gene. The germline gives CDR1 DFQATT, CDR2 SNEGSKA (reference sequence).

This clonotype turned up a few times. The CDR3 loop is CASSQAGGAEAFF. CDR3 nucleotide sequence: TGCGCCAGCAGCCAAGCAGGGGGAGCTGAAGCTTTCTTT. This chain connects TRBV4-3 to TRBJ1-1; 7 positions match TRBD1. V shed 1 base and J 6 bases; nucleotides not matched to a gene: 2. From germline, CDR1 is LGHNA and CDR2 YSLEER. CDR3 length equals 13 residues.

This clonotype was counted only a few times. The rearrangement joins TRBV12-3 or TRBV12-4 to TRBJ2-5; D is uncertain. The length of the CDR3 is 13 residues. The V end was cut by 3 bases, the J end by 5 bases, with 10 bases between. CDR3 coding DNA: TGTGCCAGCAGTTTTATGGGTATTGAGACCCAGTACTTC. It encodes CASSFMGIETQYF.

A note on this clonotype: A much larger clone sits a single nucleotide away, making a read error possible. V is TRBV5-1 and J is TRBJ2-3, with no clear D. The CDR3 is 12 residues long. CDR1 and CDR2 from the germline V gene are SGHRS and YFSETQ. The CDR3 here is CTSMDLTDTQYF. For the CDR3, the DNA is TGCACCAGCATGGACCTCACAGATACGCAGTATTTT. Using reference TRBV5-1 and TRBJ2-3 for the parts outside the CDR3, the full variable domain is KAGVTQTPRYLIKTRGQQVTLSCSPISGHRSVSWYQQTPGQGLQFLFEYFSETQRNKGNFPGRFSGRQFSNSRSEMNVSTLELGDSALYLCTSMDLTDTQYFGPGTRLTVL.

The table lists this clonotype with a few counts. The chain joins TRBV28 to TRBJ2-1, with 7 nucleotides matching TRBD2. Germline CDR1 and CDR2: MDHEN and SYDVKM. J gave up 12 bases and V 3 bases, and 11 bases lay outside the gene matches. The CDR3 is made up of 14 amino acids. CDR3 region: CASSFNVAGGGQFF. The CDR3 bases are TGTGCCAGCAGTTTTAATGTAGCGGGCGGGGGGCAGTTCTTC.

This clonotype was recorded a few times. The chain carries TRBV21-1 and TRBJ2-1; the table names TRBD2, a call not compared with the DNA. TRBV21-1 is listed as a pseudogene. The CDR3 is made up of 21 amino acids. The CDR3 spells CASSKGDTRTSGNQNSNEQFF. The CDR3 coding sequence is TGTGCCAGCAGCAAAGGGGACACCAGGACTAGCGGGAATCAAAATTCGAATGAGCAGTTCTTC.

The CDR3 DNA reads as TGTGCCAGCAGCCAAACGGGACTAGCGGGACCCTACGAGCAGTACTTC. Amino acids: CASSQTGLAGPYEQYF. This sequence joins TRBV7-2 and TRBJ2-7; 13 bases fit TRBD2. The germline V gene has CDR1 SGHTA and CDR2 FQGNSA. Trimming took 5 bases from V and 2 from J; bases not matched to a gene: 6. The CDR3 is made up of 16 amino acids.